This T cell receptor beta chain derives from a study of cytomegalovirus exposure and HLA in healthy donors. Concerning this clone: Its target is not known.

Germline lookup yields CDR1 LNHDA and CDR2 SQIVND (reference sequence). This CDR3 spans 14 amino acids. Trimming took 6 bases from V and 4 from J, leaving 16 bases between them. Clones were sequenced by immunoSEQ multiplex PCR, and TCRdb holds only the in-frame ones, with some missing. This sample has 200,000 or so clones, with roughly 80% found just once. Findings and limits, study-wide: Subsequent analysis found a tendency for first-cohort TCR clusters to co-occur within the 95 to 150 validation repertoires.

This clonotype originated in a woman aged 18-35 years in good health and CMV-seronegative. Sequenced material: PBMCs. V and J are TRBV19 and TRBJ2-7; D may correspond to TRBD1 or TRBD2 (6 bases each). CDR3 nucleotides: TGTGCCAGTAGACCCGGGGGCGGCCGTTACGAGCAGTACTTC. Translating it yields CASRPGGGRYEQYF.